This T cell receptor (beta chain) was sequenced during a study of shared clonotypes between healthy human individuals. Study-wide results and limits: Naive subsets typically showed greater estimated richness than memory subsets. Sorted-subset sequencing was shown by rarefaction to be incomplete despite large depth.

Worth noting for this clone: Its target is unknown.

Approximately 210 ng DNA, tens of thousands of T cell genomes, went into each sorted-subset replicate PCR. Only in-frame clones appear in the TCRdb table, and some are missing; sequencing was by immunoSEQ multiplex PCR. The sample yields millions of clones, roughly 94% seen once. Germline V lookup: CDR1 SGHRS, CDR2 YFSETQ. V was pared by 9 bases and J by 3 bases, with 12 bases between. The CDR3 extends over 12 amino acids. Sequencing used naive CD4+ T cells sorted from blood. Subset reported: CD45RA+ positively selected. This clonotype originated in a man between 18 and 35 years old in good health. J is TRBJ1-1 and V is TRBV5-1, with D uncertain. CDR3 DNA sequence: TGCGCCACCCTGGACGGCTACACTGAAGCTTTCTTT. This gives the protein CATLDGYTEAFF.